This TCR beta chain was sequenced during a study of shared clonotypes between healthy human individuals. The V and J ends lost 6 bases and 5 bases respectively, with 13 bases between them. This CDR3 has 14 amino acids. CDR1 SGHTA and CDR2 FQGNSA come from the germline V gene. A remark on this clone: Antigen unknown.

Deep-level settings were used for running the assay. Produced via immunoSEQ multiplex PCR; TCRdb's table is partial and in-frame only. The table has about 1 million clones, about 75% seen once. Broader study findings: Generation of non-shared clonotypes was less probable than generation of clonotypes shared by all four donors. Naive CD4 clonotypes were shared across several donors at around 5%. Sampling used blood alone; tissue repertoires probably differ.

The chain recombines TRBV7-2 with TRBJ1-4; a weak D match, TRBD1 (6 bases). Sequencing was done on a sample of memory CD4+ T cells sorted from blood. Stated subset: CD45RA-negative fraction. This clonotype was obtained from a man aged 18 to 30 in good health. The chain's CDR3 is CASSYGRGNEKLFF. For the CDR3, the DNA is TGTGCCAGCAGTTATGGTAGGGGGAATGAAAAACTGTTTTTT.